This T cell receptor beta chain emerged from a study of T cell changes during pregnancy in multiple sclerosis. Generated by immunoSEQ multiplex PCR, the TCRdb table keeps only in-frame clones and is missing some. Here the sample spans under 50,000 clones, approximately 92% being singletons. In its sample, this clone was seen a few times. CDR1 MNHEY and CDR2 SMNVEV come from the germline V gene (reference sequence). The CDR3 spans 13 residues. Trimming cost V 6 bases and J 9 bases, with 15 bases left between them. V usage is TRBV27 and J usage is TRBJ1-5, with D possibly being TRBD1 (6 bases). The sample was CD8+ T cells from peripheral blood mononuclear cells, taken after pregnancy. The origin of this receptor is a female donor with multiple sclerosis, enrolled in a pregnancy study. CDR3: CASSQGSAGPQHF. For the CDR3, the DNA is TGTGCCAGCAGCCAGGGGTCCGCAGGGCCCCAGCATTTT.